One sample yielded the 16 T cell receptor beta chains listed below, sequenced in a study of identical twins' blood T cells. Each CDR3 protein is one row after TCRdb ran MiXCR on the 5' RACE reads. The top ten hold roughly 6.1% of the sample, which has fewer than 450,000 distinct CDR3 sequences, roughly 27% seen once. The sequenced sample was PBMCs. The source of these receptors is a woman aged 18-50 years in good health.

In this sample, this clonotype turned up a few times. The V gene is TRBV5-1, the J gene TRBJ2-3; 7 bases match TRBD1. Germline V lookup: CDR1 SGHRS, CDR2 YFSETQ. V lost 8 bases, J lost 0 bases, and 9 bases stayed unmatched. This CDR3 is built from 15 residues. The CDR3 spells CASWEWGQSTDTQYF. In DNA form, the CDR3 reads TGCGCCAGTTGGGAGTGGGGACAGAGCACAGATACGCAGTATTTT.

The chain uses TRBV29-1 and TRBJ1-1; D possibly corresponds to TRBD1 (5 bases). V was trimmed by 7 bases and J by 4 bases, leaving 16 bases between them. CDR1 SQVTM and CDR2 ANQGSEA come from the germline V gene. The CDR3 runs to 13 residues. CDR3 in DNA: TGCAGCGCCGTAGCGGGGGTTGCCACTGAAGCTTTCTTT. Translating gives CSAVAGVATEAFF.

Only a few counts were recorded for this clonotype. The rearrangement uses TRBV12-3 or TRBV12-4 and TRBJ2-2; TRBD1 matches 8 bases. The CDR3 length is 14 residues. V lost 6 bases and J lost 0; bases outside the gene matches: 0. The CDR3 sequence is CASRQGANTGELFF. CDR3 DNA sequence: TGTGCCAGCAGACAGGGGGCGAACACCGGGGAGCTGTTTTTT.

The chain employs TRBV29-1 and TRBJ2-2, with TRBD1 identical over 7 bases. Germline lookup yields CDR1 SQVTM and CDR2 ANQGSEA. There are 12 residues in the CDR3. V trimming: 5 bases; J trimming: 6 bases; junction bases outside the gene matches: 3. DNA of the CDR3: TGCAGCGTTTTACAGGGGTCCGGGGAGCTGTTTTTT. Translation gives CSVLQGSGELFF.

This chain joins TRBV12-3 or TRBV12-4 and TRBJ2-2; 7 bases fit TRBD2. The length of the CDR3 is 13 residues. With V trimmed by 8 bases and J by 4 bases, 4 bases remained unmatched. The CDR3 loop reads CASGDYFTGELFF. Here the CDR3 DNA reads TGTGCCAGCGGGGACTACTTCACCGGGGAGCTGTTTTTT.

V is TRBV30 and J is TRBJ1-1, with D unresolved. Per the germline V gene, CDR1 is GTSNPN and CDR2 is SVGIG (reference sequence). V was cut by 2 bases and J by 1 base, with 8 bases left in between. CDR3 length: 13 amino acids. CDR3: CAWSRAPNTEAFF. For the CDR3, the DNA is TGTGCCTGGAGTAGGGCGCCGAACACTGAAGCTTTCTTT.

DNA for the CDR3: TGTGCCAGCAGCTTTGCGACAGGGATTAACTATGGCTACACCTTC. Protein: CASSFATGINYGYTF. The chain employs TRBV7-2 and TRBJ1-2; 7 nucleotides line up with TRBD1. The V gene end was trimmed by 3 bases and the J gene end by 1 base; junction bases not matched to a gene: 5. This CDR3 has 15 amino acids. Germline loops: CDR1 SGHTA, CDR2 FQGNSA.

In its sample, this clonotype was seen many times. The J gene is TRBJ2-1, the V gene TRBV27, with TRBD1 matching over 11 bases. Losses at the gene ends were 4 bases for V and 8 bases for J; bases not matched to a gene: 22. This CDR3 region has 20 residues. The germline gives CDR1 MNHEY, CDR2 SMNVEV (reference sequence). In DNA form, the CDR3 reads TGTGCCAGCAGTTCGGACAGGGGGCTTACTAGCGGGTACAATGACTATGAGCAGTTCTTC. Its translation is CASSSDRGLTSGYNDYEQFF.

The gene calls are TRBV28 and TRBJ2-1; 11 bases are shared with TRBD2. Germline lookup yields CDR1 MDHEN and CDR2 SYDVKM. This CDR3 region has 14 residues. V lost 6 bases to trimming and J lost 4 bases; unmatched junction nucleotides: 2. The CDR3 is CASRGLAAYNEQFF. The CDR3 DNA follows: TGTGCCAGCAGGGGACTAGCGGCGTACAATGAGCAGTTCTTC.

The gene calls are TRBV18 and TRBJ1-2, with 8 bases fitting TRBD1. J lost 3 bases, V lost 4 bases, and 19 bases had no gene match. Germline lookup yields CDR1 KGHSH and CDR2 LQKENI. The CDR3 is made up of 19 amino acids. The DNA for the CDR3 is TGTGCCAGCTCACTCTGGCCCCGGACAGGGACCACCAGATACTATGGCTACACCTTC. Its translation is CASSLWPRTGTTRYYGYTF.

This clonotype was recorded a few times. This chain's CDR3 is CATSRGADQPQHF. The CDR3 nucleotides read TGTGCCACCTCAAGGGGGGCAGATCAGCCCCAGCATTTT. The V call is TRBV12-3 or TRBV12-4, the J call TRBJ1-5, with D possibly being TRBD1 (6 bases). This CDR3 comprises 13 residues. V was clipped by 10 bases and J by 5 bases, with 15 bases between them.

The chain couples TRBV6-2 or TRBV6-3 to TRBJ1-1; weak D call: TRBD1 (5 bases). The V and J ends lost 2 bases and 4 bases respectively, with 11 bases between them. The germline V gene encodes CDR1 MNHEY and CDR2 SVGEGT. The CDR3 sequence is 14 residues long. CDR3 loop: CASSYGTTVTEAFF. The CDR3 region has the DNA TGTGCCAGCAGTTACGGGACGACGGTCACTGAAGCTTTCTTT.

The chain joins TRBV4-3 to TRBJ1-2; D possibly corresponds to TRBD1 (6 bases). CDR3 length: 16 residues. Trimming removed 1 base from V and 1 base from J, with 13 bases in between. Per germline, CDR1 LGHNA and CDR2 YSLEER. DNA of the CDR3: TGCGCCAGCAGCCAAGTTTGGTTCAGGGGTAACTATGGCTACACCTTC. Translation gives CASSQVWFRGNYGYTF.

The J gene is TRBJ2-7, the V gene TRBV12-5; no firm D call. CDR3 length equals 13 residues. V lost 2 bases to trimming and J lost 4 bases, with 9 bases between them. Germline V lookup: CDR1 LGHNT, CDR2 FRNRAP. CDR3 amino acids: CASGLNLPYEQYF. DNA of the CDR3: TGTGCTAGTGGTTTGAATCTTCCGTACGAGCAGTACTTC.

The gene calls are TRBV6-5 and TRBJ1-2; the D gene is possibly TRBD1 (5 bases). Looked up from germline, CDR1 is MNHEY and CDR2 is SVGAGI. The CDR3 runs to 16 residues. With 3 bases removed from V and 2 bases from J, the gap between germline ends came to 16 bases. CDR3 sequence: CASSYAGGASNYGYTF. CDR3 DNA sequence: TGTGCCAGCAGTTATGCAGGTGGGGCTTCCAACTATGGCTACACCTTC.

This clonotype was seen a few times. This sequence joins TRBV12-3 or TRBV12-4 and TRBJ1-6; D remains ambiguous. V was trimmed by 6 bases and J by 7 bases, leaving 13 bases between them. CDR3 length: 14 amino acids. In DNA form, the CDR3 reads TGTGCCAGCAGCCTTGGGGATGGGAATTCACCCCTCCACTTT. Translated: CASSLGDGNSPLHF.